These 14 T cell receptor beta chains originate from one sample sequenced in a study of Ad26.COV2.S vaccination and SARS-CoV-2 variants. Produced via immunoSEQ multiplex PCR; TCRdb's table is partial and in-frame only. The sample lists about 440,000 clones, less than 95% occurring once. As to treatment: roughly 19 received Ad26.COV2.S at low or high dose, single or two shots; 5 received placebo; per-sample allocation not given. Sampling happened 63 days after the first vaccine or placebo injection. Sequenced here: peripheral blood, sampled in a trial of Ad26.COV2.S vaccine versus placebo. These receptors were taken from a person aged 18-65 years who received the Ad26.COV2.S COVID-19 vaccine or a placebo.

V usage is TRBV6-5 and J usage is TRBJ1-1, with 10 bases matching TRBD1. CDR1 is MNHEY, CDR2 SVGAGI, per germline. There are 13 residues in the CDR3. J was trimmed by 8 bases and V by 6 bases; bases with no gene match: 6. The CDR3 sequence is CASRDLTGGEAFF. CDR3 DNA: TGTGCCAGCAGGGATTTGACAGGGGGCGAAGCTTTCTTT.

The CDR3 sequence is CASRSTPEETQYF. CDR3 sequence (DNA): TGTGCCAGCAGATCCACCCCGGAAGAGACCCAGTACTTC. The chain combines TRBV27 with TRBJ2-5; D call uncertain. Germline CDR1 reads MNHEY; CDR2 reads SMNVEV (reference sequence). With 6 bases removed from V and 3 bases from J, the gap between germline ends came to 11 bases. CDR3 length: 13 amino acids.

This chain links TRBV10-3 with TRBJ1-1; no clear D gene. Germline CDR1 is ENHRY and CDR2 is SYGVKD. The CDR3 totals 15 residues. Trimming cost V 0 bases and J 1 base, with 9 bases left between them. DNA for the CDR3: TGTGCCATCAGTGAGTCTCTAGGAGGGAACACTGAAGCTTTCTTT. It yields the protein CAISESLGGNTEAFF.

The rearrangement links TRBV2 to TRBJ2-7, with 7 positions matching TRBD2. J lost 0 bases, V lost 6 bases, and 11 bases had no gene match. CDR1 is SNHLY and CDR2 is FYNNEI in the germline V gene. The CDR3 contains 16 residues. The CDR3 reads CASSDPSGATSYEQYF. CDR3 nucleotides: TGTGCCAGCAGCGACCCCAGCGGGGCTACCTCCTACGAGCAGTACTTC.

The V gene is TRBV3-1 (or the pseudogene TRBV3-2), the J gene TRBJ2-7, with D possibly being TRBD1 (6 bases). The CDR3 loop spans 15 amino acids. CDR1 is LGHDT, CDR2 YNNKEL, per germline (reference sequence). Trimming removed 1 base from V and 3 bases from J, with 13 bases in between. This CDR3 reads CASSQGSAGVYEQYF. CDR3 nucleotide sequence: TGTGCCAGCAGCCAAGGTTCGGCAGGGGTCTACGAGCAGTACTTC.

The genes are TRBV19 and TRBJ2-1; 9 bases are shared with TRBD2. Germline CDR1 and CDR2: LNHDA and SQIVND (reference sequence). The J segment lost 3 bases and the V segment lost 3 bases, leaving 3 bases of the junction unmatched. This CDR3 spans 15 amino acids. CDR3 in DNA: TGTGCCAGTAGTATGCGGGAGGGTTTCTACAATGAGCAGTTCTTC. It is translated as CASSMREGFYNEQFF.

The J gene is TRBJ2-7, the V gene TRBV28; D is unclear. The CDR3 runs to 13 residues. Germline lookup yields CDR1 MDHEN and CDR2 SYDVKM. The V end was cut by 2 bases, the J end by 3 bases, with 8 bases between. In DNA form, the CDR3 reads TGTGCCAGCAGTTTACCGGAAGACTACGAGCAGTACTTC. It yields the protein CASSLPEDYEQYF.

CDR3 region: CASSPRQTSYEQYF. CDR3 coding DNA: TGTGCCAGCAGCCCACGCCAAACCTCCTACGAGCAGTACTTC. This chain joins TRBV7-2 and TRBJ2-7; D remains unclear. Germline CDR1 reads SGHTA; CDR2 reads FQGNSA. V lost 5 bases, J lost 0 bases, and 11 bases lay in between. This CDR3 spans 14 amino acids.

This clone was found many times. The rearrangement uses TRBV19 and TRBJ1-4, with D possibly matching TRBD1 (5 bases). This CDR3 contains 16 residues. The V gene's germline CDR1 is LNHDA and CDR2 SQIVND (reference sequence). Trimming took 7 bases from V and 4 from J, leaving 19 bases between them. The CDR3 nucleotides read TGTGCCAGTAAGACGGAACCGGGACGAGTTAATGAAAAACTGTTTTTT. This codes for CASKTEPGRVNEKLFF.

The chain has TRBV12-5 and TRBJ2-1; TRBD2 agrees at 8 bases. CDR1 and CDR2 (germline): LGHNT, FRNRAP. Trimming at V came to 2 bases and at J to 7 bases, leaving 10 bases not matched to a gene. This CDR3 contains 16 residues. DNA of the CDR3: TGTGCTAGTGGTTTGCACACCGGGAGGGCCTGGAATGAGCAGTTCTTC. Translating it yields CASGLHTGRAWNEQFF.

The gene calls are TRBV9 and TRBJ2-7; a weak D match, TRBD2 (6 bases). V was pared by 0 bases and J by 2 bases, with 15 bases between. The germline V gene has CDR1 SGDLS and CDR2 YYNGEE. The CDR3 contains 16 residues. CDR3: CASSVGASGGAYEQYF. The CDR3 region has the DNA TGTGCCAGCAGCGTAGGAGCTTCTGGCGGGGCCTACGAGCAGTACTTC.

The J gene is TRBJ2-3, the V gene TRBV7-8, with 10 bases identical to TRBD1. V was pared by 4 bases and J by 4 bases, with 11 bases of the junction left unmatched. Germline values: CDR1 SGHVS, CDR2 FQNEAQ. This CDR3 has 17 residues. The CDR3 spells CASSWRGGQGSADTQYF. As DNA, the CDR3 is TGTGCCAGCAGCTGGCGAGGGGGACAGGGGTCAGCAGATACGCAGTATTTT.

This clone was seen a handful of times. The V gene is TRBV19, the J gene TRBJ2-7, with D maybe TRBD2 (5 bases). Germline CDR1 reads LNHDA; CDR2 reads SQIVND (reference sequence). CDR3 size: 13 residues. V was trimmed by 3 bases and J by 5 bases, leaving 11 bases between them. This CDR3 is CASSIDPGNEQYF. In nucleotides, the CDR3 is TGTGCCAGTAGTATCGACCCGGGGAACGAGCAGTACTTC.

The DNA of the CDR3 is TGTGCCAGCAGTTCCGGGACAGGGGTGACTGGCTACACCTTC. It translates to CASSSGTGVTGYTF. The chain combines TRBV6-2 or TRBV6-3 with TRBJ1-2, with 10 bases fitting TRBD1. CDR1 is MNHEY and CDR2 is SVGEGT in the germline V gene. The V segment lost 4 bases and the J segment 7 bases; nucleotides outside the gene matches: 6. The CDR3 runs to 14 residues.